Below are 10 T cell receptor beta chains sequenced from a single sample in a study of spatial heterogeneity in lung cancer. Time point in this sample: sample taken at primary tumor resection. TCRdb passed the 5' RACE reads through MiXCR, listing each CDR3 protein once. The sample lists almost 7,500 distinct CDR3 sequences; approximately 11% were seen once. The antigens these receptors bind are not known. Whole-study results and caveats: Counts of expanded alpha and beta TCRs within tumors tracked the tumor nonsynonymous mutation count.

The sequencing used lung tumor tissue, collected at surgery. Every receptor here comes from a female donor with early-stage non-small cell lung cancer.

This clonotype was seen many times. J is TRBJ2-1 and V is TRBV29-1; D perhaps matches TRBD2 (5 bases). Germline CDR1 SQVTM, CDR2 ANQGSEA. CDR3 length equals 12 residues. The V and J ends lost 3 bases and 8 bases respectively, with 11 bases between them. This CDR3 reads CSVDPGFDEQFF. CDR3 nucleotide sequence: TGCAGCGTTGATCCGGGGTTCGATGAGCAGTTCTTC.

The J gene is TRBJ1-3, the V gene TRBV12-3 or TRBV12-4; D not certain. V was clipped by 3 bases and J by 6 bases, with 6 bases between them. The CDR3 has 12 residues. CDR3 sequence reads: CASSFGENTIYF. The CDR3 bases are TGTGCCAGCAGTTTCGGGGAAAACACCATATATTTT.

This clonotype was detected only a few times. The chain employs TRBV29-1 and TRBJ1-1; 12 nucleotides match TRBD1. CDR3 length equals 13 residues. The germline CDR1 and CDR2 sequences are SQVTM and ANQGSEA. The trim removed 8 bases at V and 9 bases at J, leaving 10 bases unmatched. CDR3 protein: CSLRGDRGHKAFF. CDR3 sequence (DNA): TGCAGCCTACGTGGGGACAGGGGGCATAAAGCTTTCTTT.

This clonotype was observed a handful of times. The chain has TRBV5-1 and TRBJ1-3; D unclear. Germline assignment: CDR1 SGHRS and CDR2 YFSETQ. The ends were cut back, 0 bases at V and 0 bases at J, with 7 bases in the middle. The CDR3 totals 15 residues. The CDR3 DNA reads as TGCGCCAGCAGCTTGGAACCGAGCTCTGGAAACACCATATATTTT. It is translated as CASSLEPSSGNTIYF.

On this clonotype: This could be a read error, since a much larger clone is one nucleotide away. The CDR3 DNA reads TGTGCCAGCAGAGTAGGGGGGGCATCAGATACGCAGTATTTT. Translating it yields CASRVGGASDTQYF. This chain joins TRBV28 and TRBJ2-3, with D perhaps TRBD2 (7 bases). V gave up 6 bases and J gave up 4 bases, with 14 bases separating them. The CDR3 has 14 amino acids. Germline CDR1 reads MDHEN; CDR2 reads SYDVKM.

The CDR3 nucleotides are TGTGCCAGCAGTTCCCCCCCCTTTACCCTCCACTTT. It encodes CASSSPPFTLHF. The chain is built from TRBV28 and TRBJ1-6; D not certain. The CDR3 totals 12 residues. Trimming took 4 bases from V and 14 from J, leaving 12 bases between them. The germline V gene has CDR1 MDHEN and CDR2 SYDVKM.

This clonotype has just a few counts. The V call is TRBV2, the J call TRBJ2-7, with D perhaps matching TRBD2 (6 bases). CDR3 length equals 12 residues. V dropped 7 bases and J dropped 5 bases, with 12 bases sitting between them. The V gene's germline CDR1 is SNHLY and CDR2 FYNNEI. CDR3 DNA: TGTGCCAGCACCTATGGAGGGGACGAGCAGTACTTC. This gives the protein CASTYGGDEQYF. The variable domain in full, with the rest retrieved from reference TRBV2 and TRBJ2-7, is EPEVTQTPSHQVTQMGQEVILRCVPISNHLYFYWYRQILGQKVEFLVSFYNNEISEKSEIFDDQFSVERPDGSNFTLKIRSTKLEDSAMYFCASTYGGDEQYFGPGTRLTVT.

This clonotype was seen many times. The CDR3 sequence: CATTRSWGETQYF. DNA of the CDR3: TGTGCCACCACCCGGTCATGGGGAGAGACCCAGTACTTC. The chain combines TRBV5-6 with TRBJ2-5, with unresolved D. The CDR3 spans 13 residues. V was clipped by 9 bases and J by 4 bases, with 16 bases between them. From germline, CDR1 is SGHDT and CDR2 YYEEEE.

The chain recombines TRBV27 with TRBJ2-6; no clear D. CDR1 and CDR2 from the germline V gene are MNHEY and SMNVEV (reference sequence). Trimming shortened V by 3 bases and J by 0 bases, and 21 bases separated the two germline ends. CDR3 length: 20 amino acids. CDR3 DNA sequence: TGTGCCAGCAGTTTCTTAGTAAGGGCCGCGCTCCCCTCTGGGGCCAACGTCCTGACTTTC. Translation: CASSFLVRAALPSGANVLTF.

V usage is TRBV5-1 and J usage is TRBJ1-2; 8 positions agree with TRBD1. V lost 5 bases to trimming and J lost 8 bases; unmatched junction nucleotides: 5. The V gene's germline CDR1 is SGHRS and CDR2 YFSETQ. This CDR3 region has 12 residues. CDR3 bases: TGCGCCAGCAGTTCGGACAGGGAAGGCTACACCTTC. Translation: CASSSDREGYTF.